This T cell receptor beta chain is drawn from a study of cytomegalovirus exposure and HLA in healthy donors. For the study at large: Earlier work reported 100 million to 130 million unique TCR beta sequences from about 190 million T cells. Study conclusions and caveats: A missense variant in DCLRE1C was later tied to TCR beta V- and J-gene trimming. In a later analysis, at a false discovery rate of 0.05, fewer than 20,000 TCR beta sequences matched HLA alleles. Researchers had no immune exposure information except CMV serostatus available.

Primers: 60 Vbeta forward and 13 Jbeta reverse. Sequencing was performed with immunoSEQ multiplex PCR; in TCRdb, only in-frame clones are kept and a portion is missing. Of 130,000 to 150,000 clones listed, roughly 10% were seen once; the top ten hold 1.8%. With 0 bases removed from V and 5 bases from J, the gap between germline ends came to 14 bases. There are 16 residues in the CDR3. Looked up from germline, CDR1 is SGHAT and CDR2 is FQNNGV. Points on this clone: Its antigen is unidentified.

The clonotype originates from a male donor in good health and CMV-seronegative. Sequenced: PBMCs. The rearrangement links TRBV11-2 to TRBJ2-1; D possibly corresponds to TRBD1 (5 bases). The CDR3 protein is CASSLDEATAHNEQFF. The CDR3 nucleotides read TGTGCCAGCAGCTTAGATGAAGCGACAGCTCACAATGAGCAGTTCTTC.